These 4 T cell receptor beta chains originate from one sample sequenced in a study of control samples from healthy donors and cancer patients. Libraries were prepared by immunoSEQ multiplex PCR; TCRdb keeps only in-frame clonotypes and omits some of them. The table shows approximately 85,000 clones, with 70% to 90% occurring only once. Source material: blood. The receptor source for this set is a woman aged 55-70 years in good health.

The chain combines TRBV27 with TRBJ1-5; D is unresolved. Germline V gene lookup returns CDR1 MNHEY and CDR2 SMNVEV (reference sequence). The ends were cut back, 3 bases at V and 1 base at J, with 10 bases in the middle. This CDR3 comprises 15 residues. CDR3 residues: CASSFYRGSNQPQHF. The CDR3 DNA reads TGTGCCAGCAGTTTTTATCGCGGGAGCAATCAGCCCCAGCATTTT.

CDR3 sequence reads: CASSRDRVYGYTF. Written as DNA, the CDR3 is TGTGCCAGCAGTCGGGACAGGGTCTATGGCTACACCTTC. The rearrangement uses TRBV12-3 or TRBV12-4 and TRBJ1-2; 9 positions agree with TRBD1. The CDR3 is 13 amino acids. J lost 4 bases, V lost 5 bases, and 2 bases had no gene match.

V usage is TRBV19 and J usage is TRBJ2-5; 12 bases align to TRBD2. The CDR3 runs to 15 residues. V lost 6 bases and J lost 8; bases outside the gene matches: 10. CDR1 and CDR2 from the germline V gene are LNHDA and SQIVND (reference sequence). The CDR3 region is CASRLAGGLKNTQYF. The CDR3 region has the DNA TGTGCCAGTAGACTAGCGGGAGGACTCAAGAATACCCAGTACTTC.

This clone was recorded only once. The genes are TRBV4-2 and TRBJ2-2, with 13 nucleotides matching TRBD2. The CDR3 runs to 18 residues. V gave up 0 bases and J gave up 0 bases; unmatched junction bases: 1. Germline lookup yields CDR1 LGHNA and CDR2 YNFKEQ. The CDR3 region has the DNA TGTGCCAGCAGCCAAGAACTAGCGGGAGGGACGAACACCGGGGAGCTGTTTTTT. This encodes CASSQELAGGTNTGELFF.